These 16 T cell receptor beta chains originate from one sample sequenced in a study of blood T cell repertoires in COVID-19. TCRdb keeps only in-frame clones here, not all; method: immunoSEQ multiplex PCR. This table has around 220,000 clones, roughly 89% appearing once. Material for sequencing was PBMCs or T cells enriched from blood (not recorded which). These receptors all come from a woman aged 40 to 49 who had recovered from COVID-19.

The chain employs TRBV24-1 and TRBJ2-1, with 8 bases matching TRBD1. V lost 1 base, J lost 4 bases, and 5 bases stayed unmatched. The CDR3 length is 16 residues. CDR1 and CDR2 (germline): KGHDR, SFDVKD. CDR3 sequence: CATSDLQGVSYNEQFF. CDR3 sequence (DNA): TGTGCCACCAGTGATTTACAGGGGGTATCATACAATGAGCAGTTCTTC.

This rearrangement joins TRBV6-4 to TRBJ1-1; possible D gene TRBD1, 6 bases. Trimming left V 4 bases short and J 5 bases short, with 17 bases between. Looked up from germline, CDR1 is MRHNA and CDR2 is SNTAGT. This CDR3 is 15 amino acids long. The CDR3 loop is CASSARGVGTTEAFF. The CDR3 nucleotides are TGTGCCAGCAGTGCTCGAGGGGTCGGGACAACTGAAGCTTTCTTT.

This CDR3 reads CASSQDRANYGYTF. CDR3 in DNA: TGTGCCAGCAGTCAGGACAGAGCTAACTATGGCTACACCTTC. This chain uses TRBV11-2 with TRBJ1-2; possible D gene TRBD1, 6 bases. The CDR3 is 14 amino acids. Germline loops: CDR1 SGHAT, CDR2 FQNNGV. Trimming left V 6 bases short and J 0 bases short, with 11 bases between.

This clone appeared a few times. V gene TRBV2 combines with J gene TRBJ1-2; D unclear. This CDR3 region has 13 residues. The germline CDR1 and CDR2 sequences are SNHLY and FYNNEI. Trimming took 4 bases from V and 5 from J, leaving 11 bases between them. The CDR3 loop reads CASSAPEKYGYTF. The CDR3 DNA reads TGTGCCAGCAGTGCGCCAGAAAAATATGGCTACACCTTC. Filled out from reference TRBV2 and TRBJ1-2, the complete variable domain reads EPEVTQTPSHQVTQMGQEVILRCVPISNHLYFYWYRQILGQKVEFLVSFYNNEISEKSEIFDDQFSVERPDGSNFTLKIRSTKLEDSAMYFCASSAPEKYGYTFGSGTRLTVV.

The rearrangement joins TRBV14 to TRBJ2-2, with TRBD1 matching over 7 bases. V lost 3 bases to trimming and J lost 4 bases; unmatched junction nucleotides: 2. The germline V gene encodes CDR1 SGHDN and CDR2 FVKESK. The CDR3 runs to 14 residues. CDR3 sequence reads: CASSQNRGTGELFF. CDR3 DNA: TGTGCCAGCAGCCAGAACAGGGGCACCGGGGAGCTGTTTTTT.

This clone was found once. The chain couples TRBV11-1 to TRBJ2-7; D is unclear. V was cut by 1 base and J by 4 bases, with 5 bases left in between. Germline V gene data show CDR1 as SGHAT and CDR2 as FQDESV (reference sequence). CDR3 length: 12 amino acids. As DNA, the CDR3 is TGTGCCAGCAGCTTAGTAGATTACGAGCAGTACTTC. This codes for CASSLVDYEQYF. Full variable domain (outside the CDR3, taken from reference TRBV11-1 and TRBJ2-7): EAEVAQSPRYKITEKSQAVAFWCDPISGHATLYWYRQILGQGPELLVQFQDESVVDDSQLPKDRFSAERLKGVDSTLKIQPAELGDSAMYLCASSLVDYEQYFGPGTRLTVT.

The chain employs TRBV3-1 (or the pseudogene TRBV3-2) and TRBJ2-5; 7 bases agree with TRBD1. CDR1 and CDR2 from the germline V gene are LGHDT and YNNKEL (reference sequence). With 5 bases clipped from V and 2 bases from J, the junction kept 8 bases outside the gene matches. The CDR3 is 15 amino acids. CDR3 loop: CASSRFRDRQETQYF. DNA for the CDR3: TGTGCCAGCAGCAGGTTCCGGGACAGACAAGAGACCCAGTACTTC.

The chain links TRBV24-1 to TRBJ1-5, with 9 bases aligning to TRBD1. Trimming took 3 bases from V and 7 from J; bases not matched to a gene: 3. From germline, CDR1 is KGHDR and CDR2 SFDVKD. This CDR3 is built from 14 residues. Written as DNA, the CDR3 is TGTGCCACCAGTGATCACAGGGGGCTCCAGCCCCAGCATTTT. The encoded protein is CATSDHRGLQPQHF.

V is TRBV3-1 (or the pseudogene TRBV3-2) and J is TRBJ1-1, with a tentative D call TRBD1 (5 bases). Trimming shortened V by 6 bases and J by 0 bases, and 5 bases separated the two germline ends. CDR1 and CDR2 from the germline V gene are LGHDT and YNNKEL (reference sequence). This CDR3 contains 12 residues. CDR3 amino acids: CASRGLNTEAFF. The CDR3 bases are TGTGCCAGCAGGGGGCTGAACACTGAAGCTTTCTTT.

The chain has TRBV7-2 and TRBJ2-5; D not certain. Germline lookup yields CDR1 SGHTA and CDR2 FQGNSA. V lost 2 bases to trimming and J lost 5 bases, with 9 bases between them. This CDR3 spans 13 amino acids. CDR3 residues: CASSLQVVETQYF. DNA for the CDR3: TGTGCCAGCAGCTTACAGGTAGTGGAGACCCAGTACTTC. The variable domain in full, completed from reference TRBV7-2 and TRBJ2-5, reads GAGVSQSPSNKVTEKGKDVELRCDPISGHTALYWYRQSLGQGLEFLIYFQGNSAPDKSGLPSDRFSAERTGGSVSTLTIQRTQQEDSAVYLCASSLQVVETQYFGPGTRLLVL.

CDR3 nucleotides: TGTGCCAGTAGTCTGACAGGGGTAGGGAACACTGAAGCTTTCTTT. As protein: CASSLTGVGNTEAFF. The chain joins TRBV19 to TRBJ1-1; 8 nucleotides agree with TRBD1. The J segment lost 1 base and the V segment lost 5 bases, leaving 6 bases of the junction unmatched. This CDR3 spans 15 amino acids. Germline values: CDR1 LNHDA, CDR2 SQIVND (reference sequence).

The rearrangement uses TRBV6-6 and TRBJ2-1; a weak D match, TRBD2 (6 bases). The CDR3 spans 17 residues. Trimming removed 5 bases from V and 5 bases from J, with 22 bases in between. CDR1 is MNHNY and CDR2 is SVGAGI in the germline V gene (reference sequence). CDR3 in amino acids: CASSPPPGGAENNEQFF. DNA of the CDR3: TGTGCCAGCAGTCCTCCCCCCGGGGGAGCGGAAAACAATGAGCAGTTCTTC.

This clone was counted only a few times. This sequence joins TRBV7-2 and TRBJ2-1; D perhaps matches TRBD2 (6 bases). CDR3 length equals 17 residues. V lost 1 base and J 7 bases, leaving 20 bases between the germline ends. Germline CDR1 is SGHTA and CDR2 is FQGNSA. CDR3 in amino acids: CASSLGAFAGRWNEQFF. CDR3 DNA: TGTGCCAGCAGCTTAGGGGCCTTTGCGGGACGGTGGAATGAGCAGTTCTTC.

The CDR3 reads CASRTRGQSGSPLHF. In DNA form, the CDR3 reads TGTGCCAGTAGAACGCGAGGACAGTCTGGTTCACCCCTCCACTTT. V and J are TRBV19 and TRBJ1-6, with TRBD1 as a possible D gene (6 bases). V lost 6 bases to trimming and J lost 9 bases, with 18 bases between them. Germline loops: CDR1 LNHDA, CDR2 SQIVND (reference sequence). This CDR3 region has 15 residues.

The chain employs TRBV3-1 (or the pseudogene TRBV3-2) and TRBJ2-2; a possible D gene is TRBD2 (7 bases). The CDR3 has 14 amino acids. Germline V lookup: CDR1 LGHDT, CDR2 YNNKEL (reference sequence). Between the trimmed V and J ends, which lost 1 base and 8 bases, there was a span of 11 bases. The CDR3 DNA reads as TGTGCCAGCAGCCAAGTGGGGGGGGCTGGGGAGCTGTTTTTT. Its protein product is CASSQVGGAGELFF.

The chain employs TRBV19 and TRBJ2-1; TRBD2 agrees at 10 bases. Germline V gene sequence: CDR1 LNHDA, CDR2 SQIVND (reference sequence). The CDR3 runs to 15 residues. V shed 3 bases and J 8 bases; nucleotides not matched to a gene: 7. The CDR3 nucleotides read TGTGCCAGTAGTATTATTAGCGGGAGGAGCTATGAGCAGTTCTTC. This sequence encodes CASSIISGRSYEQFF.